This TCR beta chain was retrieved from a study of blood T cell repertoires in COVID-19. Some clones are missing from TCRdb's copy, which holds only in-frame ones; the method was immunoSEQ multiplex PCR. This sample yields 35,000 to 45,000 clones, of which more than 80% are seen a single time; about 0.4% belongs to the top ten. Germline CDR1 reads SNHLY; CDR2 reads FYNNEI. With V trimmed by 10 bases and J by 4 bases, 8 bases remained unmatched. The CDR3 sequence is 13 residues long. The receptor was isolated from a man aged 50 or older with COVID-19, enrolled during active disease. The source material was peripheral blood. V is TRBV2 and J is TRBJ1-2, with 8 bases that match TRBD1. CDR3 amino acids: CATLLQGVYGYTF. CDR3 DNA: TGTGCCACACTCCTACAGGGGGTCTATGGCTACACCTTC.